Below are 26 T cell receptor beta chains sequenced from a single sample in a study of T-cell memory formation after mild COVID-19. One entry per CDR3 protein results from TCRdb running MiXCR on the 5' RACE reads. The sample lists approximately 570,000 distinct CDR3 sequences; approximately 19% were seen once. Sequencing was performed on PBMCs or a T cell subset sorted from them (not recorded which). The receptors derive from an adult woman who had mild COVID-19 (a few samples of this study predate the infection). Cell type and time point are not known.

The chain combines TRBV20-1 with TRBJ1-5; possible D gene TRBD1, 5 bases. Looked up from germline, CDR1 is DFQATT and CDR2 is SNEGSKA (reference sequence). The V end was cut by 0 bases, the J end by 7 bases, with 10 bases between. CDR3 length: 13 amino acids. Written as DNA, the CDR3 is TGCAGTGCTAGAGACAGGGTGTTGCAGCCCCAGCATTTT. Translation: CSARDRVLQPQHF.

The sample holds a few counts of this clonotype. This chain links TRBV20-1 with TRBJ1-3, with TRBD1 matching 8 bases. Germline trimming cut 6 bases from V and 4 bases from J; bases unmatched to any gene: 8. The CDR3 consists of 14 residues. In germline, CDR1 is DFQATT, CDR2 SNEGSKA (reference sequence). CDR3 sequence: CSAPDRETGNTIYF. The CDR3 DNA is TGCAGTGCGCCGGACAGGGAGACGGGAAACACCATATATTTT.

This clonotype has only a few counts. V usage is TRBV12-3 or TRBV12-4 and J usage is TRBJ2-2; D might be TRBD1 (5 bases). The V end was cut by 6 bases, the J end by 5 bases, with 7 bases between. The CDR3 totals 12 residues. The CDR3 DNA reads as TGTGCCAGCAGAGGGGTAACCGGGGAGCTGTTTTTT. Protein sequence: CASRGVTGELFF.

This rearrangement joins TRBV9 to TRBJ2-1, with 10 nucleotides matching TRBD2. Losses at the gene ends were 4 bases for V and 9 bases for J; bases not matched to a gene: 13. The CDR3 extends over 16 amino acids. Germline V gene lookup returns CDR1 SGDLS and CDR2 YYNGEE. In DNA, the CDR3 is TGTGCCAGCAGCCCCACGCTAGCGGGAGACCCAGGTGAGCAGTTCTTC. It codes for CASSPTLAGDPGEQFF. Looking up the rest from reference TRBV9 and TRBJ2-1 gives the full variable domain: DSGVTQTPKHLITATGQRVTLRCSPRSGDLSVYWYQQSLDQGLQFLIQYYNGEERAKGNILERFSAQQFPDLHSELNLSSLELGDSALYFCASSPTLAGDPGEQFFGPGTRLTVL.

This clonotype turned up a few times. The V and J genes are TRBV7-3 and TRBJ2-1; no definite D call. The V end lost 2 bases, the J end lost 4 bases, and 9 bases lay between the germline ends. The CDR3 has 14 amino acids. CDR1 and CDR2 from the germline V gene are SGHTA and FQGTGA. CDR3 DNA: TGTGCCAGCAGCTTAGGGATGGCTTACAATGAGCAGTTCTTC. Residues: CASSLGMAYNEQFF. Looking up the rest from reference TRBV7-3 and TRBJ2-1 gives the full variable domain: GAGVSQTPSNKVTEKGKYVELRCDPISGHTALYWYRQSLGQGPEFLIYFQGTGAADDSGLPNDRFFAVRPEGSVSTLKIQRTERGDSAVYLCASSLGMAYNEQFFGPGTRLTVL.

This clonotype was counted between two and nine times. This chain links TRBV6-1 with TRBJ2-3; TRBD1 is a possible D gene (6 bases). CDR1 and CDR2 (germline): MNHNS, SASEGT. CDR3 size: 15 residues. The germline V and J ends were trimmed by 4 bases and 2 bases, with 13 bases remaining between them. As DNA, the CDR3 is TGTGCCAGCAGTGCGGACAGCGTCTTCACAGATACGCAGTATTTT. This gives the protein CASSADSVFTDTQYF.

This rearrangement joins TRBV7-9 to TRBJ1-5; possibly TRBD1 for D (5 bases). CDR1 and CDR2 from the germline V gene are SEHNR and FQNEAQ (reference sequence). This CDR3 comprises 13 residues. Trimming left V 5 bases short and J 5 bases short, with 10 bases between. As DNA, the CDR3 is TGTGCCAGCAGCAAAGGGGCTGATCAGCCCCAGCATTTT. Its translation is CASSKGADQPQHF.

The chain combines TRBV7-9 with TRBJ1-2; D gene uncertain. CDR3 length: 13 residues. CDR1 and CDR2 (germline): SEHNR, FQNEAQ (reference sequence). Trimming removed 1 base from V and 4 bases from J, with 7 bases in between. The CDR3 nucleotides are TGTGCCAGCAGCTTAGTAGGCAGCTATGGCTACACCTTC. Its translation: CASSLVGSYGYTF.

CDR3 nucleotides: TGTGCCAGCAGCCACCCTACGACGGGACAGGGGGCCGGAGTGCAGTTCTTC. Translated: CASSHPTTGQGAGVQFF. The chain carries TRBV7-6 and TRBJ2-1; 12 bases are a match to TRBD1. CDR1 is SGHVS and CDR2 is FNYEAQ in the germline V gene. The CDR3 totals 17 residues. J lost 12 bases, V lost 5 bases, and 17 bases had no gene match.

The chain is built from TRBV24-1 and TRBJ2-1; the D is unclear. CDR3 length equals 12 residues. The germline CDR1 and CDR2 sequences are KGHDR and SFDVKD. Trimming took off 10 bases at V and 8 bases at J, with 14 bases between the two ends. The CDR3 reads CATRGSLDEQFF. The CDR3 DNA reads TGTGCCACTCGAGGATCATTGGATGAGCAGTTCTTC.

This clonotype was seen only a few times. The chain joins TRBV2 to TRBJ2-3; no clear D. Germline values: CDR1 SNHLY, CDR2 FYNNEI. V was clipped by 8 bases and J by 0 bases, with 12 bases between them. The CDR3 runs 14 residues. CDR3 in amino acids: CASGLEASTDTQYF. The CDR3 DNA reads as TGTGCCAGCGGTCTCGAAGCTAGCACAGATACGCAGTATTTT.

This clonotype was detected only a few times. V and J are TRBV6-6 and TRBJ1-2; D is uncertain. In germline, CDR1 is MNHNY, CDR2 SVGAGI (reference sequence). The ends were cut back, 2 bases at V and 1 base at J, with 8 bases in the middle. CDR3 size: 14 residues. The chain's CDR3 is CASSYLGSNYGYTF. In nucleotides, the CDR3 is TGTGCCAGCAGTTACCTGGGGAGTAACTATGGCTACACCTTC.

This clonotype appeared a few times. The genes are TRBV27 and TRBJ2-2, with D possibly matching TRBD1 (5 bases). This CDR3 has 16 amino acids. V dropped 8 bases and J dropped 5 bases, with 21 bases sitting between them. Germline V lookup: CDR1 MNHEY, CDR2 SMNVEV (reference sequence). CDR3 amino acids: CASGDLQVVGTGELFF. CDR3 nucleotide sequence: TGTGCCAGCGGAGACTTACAGGTCGTTGGGACCGGGGAGCTGTTTTTT.

The V gene is TRBV10-3, the J gene TRBJ1-6; D unclear. Trimming cost V 10 bases and J 5 bases, with 15 bases left between them. The CDR3 runs 14 residues. Germline V gene sequence: CDR1 ENHRY, CDR2 SYGVKD. CDR3 loop: CATHFLPDNSPLHF. The CDR3 bases are TGTGCCACGCACTTTTTGCCGGATAATTCACCCCTCCACTTT.

The sample holds a few counts of this clonotype. The chain links TRBV14 to TRBJ2-7; 9 bases map to TRBD1. The V segment lost 6 bases and the J segment 3 bases; nucleotides outside the gene matches: 9. The CDR3 totals 15 residues. Germline CDR1 reads SGHDN; CDR2 reads FVKESK. In DNA form, the CDR3 reads TGTGCCAGCAGTCACACGGGACAGGGACGCTACGAGCAGTACTTC. It translates to CASSHTGQGRYEQYF.

V gene TRBV19 combines with J gene TRBJ1-6; D is perhaps TRBD1 (6 bases). Trimming stripped 5 bases from V and 10 bases from J, with 15 bases between. Germline CDR1 and CDR2: LNHDA and SQIVND (reference sequence). The CDR3 extends over 14 amino acids. CDR3 loop: CASSERGEKSPLHF. CDR3 in DNA: TGTGCCAGTAGTGAGAGGGGGGAGAAGTCACCCCTCCACTTT.

This clonotype was detected a few times. The chain links TRBV19 to TRBJ2-1, with D possibly being TRBD1 (6 bases). The CDR3 length is 17 residues. CDR1 and CDR2 from the germline V gene are LNHDA and SQIVND (reference sequence). V was pared by 10 bases and J by 0 bases, with 22 bases between. For the CDR3, the DNA is TGTGCCACCAAACGCAGGGGCCAACGAAGCTCCTACAATGAGCAGTTCTTC. Translation: CATKRRGQRSSYNEQFF.

The chain recombines TRBV27 with TRBJ2-5; no definite D call. The germline V gene has CDR1 MNHEY and CDR2 SMNVEV (reference sequence). CDR3 length equals 13 residues. Trimming stripped 5 bases from V and 5 bases from J, with 12 bases between. The CDR3 DNA reads TGTGCCAGCAGTCTCCTAGGGTTTGAGACCCAGTACTTC. The encoded protein is CASSLLGFETQYF.

This chain's CDR3 is CASSSGDSTYEQYF. The CDR3 DNA sequence: TGTGCCAGCAGTTCCGGGGACAGCACCTACGAGCAGTACTTC. The chain uses TRBV27 and TRBJ2-7; 7 nucleotides align to TRBD1. Germline CDR1 is MNHEY and CDR2 is SMNVEV (reference sequence). J gave up 2 bases and V 4 bases, and 5 bases lay outside the gene matches. The CDR3 covers 14 residues.

This clonotype was detected only a few times. The chain links TRBV10-3 to TRBJ2-3; D ambiguous. V shed 3 bases and J shed 3 bases, with 7 bases lying between them. The CDR3 length is 13 residues. Germline CDR1 ENHRY, CDR2 SYGVKD. The CDR3 DNA is TGTGCCATCAGTGAATGGGCTACAGATACGCAGTATTTT. This sequence encodes CAISEWATDTQYF.

In its sample, this clonotype was seen a few times. CDR3 region: CASSVDGDNEQFF. Written as DNA, the CDR3 is TGTGCCAGCAGCGTAGATGGAGACAATGAGCAGTTCTTC. This rearrangement joins TRBV9 to TRBJ2-1; D not certain. Germline V gene lookup returns CDR1 SGDLS and CDR2 YYNGEE. The CDR3 totals 13 residues. Deletions cut 0 bases from V and 5 bases from J, with 6 bases between.

The rearrangement joins TRBV5-4 to TRBJ1-2, with TRBD1 identical over 9 bases. The CDR3 length is 14 residues. The junction had 6 bases not matched to a gene; V was cut back by 4 bases and J by 5 bases. From germline, CDR1 is SGHNT and CDR2 YYREEE (reference sequence). The CDR3 here is CASSSRDRAYGYTF. The CDR3 region has the DNA TGTGCCAGCAGCAGCCGGGACAGGGCATATGGCTACACCTTC.

The chain carries TRBV7-3 and TRBJ2-7; the D gene is possibly TRBD2 (7 bases). V dropped 4 bases and J dropped 5 bases, with 15 bases sitting between them. CDR1 and CDR2 from the germline V gene are SGHTA and FQGTGA. The CDR3 has 14 amino acids. CDR3 bases: TGTGCCAGCAGCTCCGTCGGGGGGCCGGACGAGCAGTACTTC. This gives the protein CASSSVGGPDEQYF.

Only a few counts were recorded for this clonotype. The chain joins TRBV7-2 to TRBJ1-2; D possibly corresponds to TRBD1 (5 bases). V was clipped by 5 bases and J by 4 bases, with 11 bases between them. Germline CDR1 reads SGHTA; CDR2 reads FQGNSA. This CDR3 has 13 amino acids. The DNA of the CDR3 is TGTGCCAGCAGCCCGGGACGGCGCTATGGCTACACCTTC. Translated, it gives CASSPGRRYGYTF.

This chain uses TRBV29-1 with TRBJ1-2; 7 nucleotides match TRBD1. V lost 1 base and J lost 2; bases outside the gene matches: 1. The germline V gene has CDR1 SQVTM and CDR2 ANQGSEA. The CDR3 extends over 13 amino acids. CDR3 nucleotides: TGCAGCGTTGAAGGGGACAGAAACTATGGCTACACCTTC. Translated: CSVEGDRNYGYTF.

In this sample, this clonotype turned up a few times. V is TRBV5-6 and J is TRBJ2-7, with TRBD1 matching over 8 bases. The CDR3 spans 14 residues. Germline V CDR1 and CDR2: SGHDT, YYEEEE. V lost 4 bases, J lost 3 bases, and 6 bases stayed unmatched. The CDR3 nucleotides read TGTGCCAGCAGCGGCGACAGGGGAGTCTACGAGCAGTACTTC. Amino acids: CASSGDRGVYEQYF.